These 19 T cell receptor beta chains came from one sample sequenced in a study of blood T cells in healthy people across ages. The use of a sample-barcoded 5' primer and a J-beta primer mix characterized a second PCR of about 7 to 12 cycles. Each CDR3 protein gets one entry after TCRdb re-called the 5' RACE reads with MiXCR. This table has under 1,000,000 distinct CDR3 sequences, about 36% appearing once. The sequenced sample consisted of blood. The receptors were sampled from a man between 18 and 29 years old in good health.

With respect to this clonotype: It may be a read error: a sequence one base away is much more abundant. The gene calls are TRBV12-3 or TRBV12-4 and TRBJ1-5, with D hard to call. CDR3 length: 14 residues. V lost 3 bases to trimming and J lost 3 bases, with 9 bases between them. The CDR3 region has the DNA TGTGCCAGCAGTTTGTGGGGATACAATCAGCCCCAGCATTTT. Translated: CASSLWGYNQPQHF.

The chain recombines TRBV20-1 with TRBJ1-1; D not resolved. The germline CDR1 and CDR2 sequences are DFQATT and SNEGSKA (reference sequence). Trimming stripped 0 bases from V and 5 bases from J, with 10 bases between. CDR3 length: 13 amino acids. In nucleotides, the CDR3 is TGCAGTGCTAGAGATTCCCTGAGGACTGAAGCTTTCTTT. Protein: CSARDSLRTEAFF.

This clonotype was counted between two and nine times. This sequence joins TRBV27 and TRBJ2-5; 13 nucleotides align to TRBD2. The CDR3 length is 16 residues. V shed 6 bases and J 11 bases; nucleotides not matched to a gene: 15. Germline values: CDR1 MNHEY, CDR2 SMNVEV (reference sequence). For the CDR3, the DNA is TGTGCCAGCAGCTCCGATACTAGCGGGGGGGCCCATGAGCAGTACTTC. Encoded protein: CASSSDTSGGAHEQYF.

This clonotype was detected only a few times. This rearrangement joins TRBV11-2 to TRBJ1-4; TRBD1 matches 10 bases. The V gene end was trimmed by 5 bases and the J gene end by 8 bases; junction bases not matched to a gene: 11. Germline V lookup: CDR1 SGHAT, CDR2 FQNNGV. This CDR3 comprises 16 residues. Here the CDR3 reads CASSQRTGTGEEKLFF. The CDR3 bases are TGTGCCAGCAGCCAACGAACCGGGACAGGGGAAGAAAAACTGTTTTTT.

For this clonotype: A much more abundant neighbour one base away suggests this may be a read error. The chain carries TRBV4-3 and TRBJ1-2, with D tentatively TRBD1 (5 bases). Germline V gene sequence: CDR1 LGHNA, CDR2 YSLEER. The CDR3 sequence is 14 residues long. Trimming left V 1 base short and J 8 bases short, with 14 bases between. The CDR3 loop is CASSQGWGDGGYTF. Written as DNA, the CDR3 is TGCGCCAGCAGCCAAGGATGGGGGGACGGAGGCTACACCTTC.

The CDR3 region is CASRTQGNQPQHF. CDR3 in DNA: TGTGCCAGCAGGACACAGGGAAATCAGCCCCAGCATTTT. The gene calls are TRBV12-3 or TRBV12-4 and TRBJ1-5, with a weak D call TRBD1 (6 bases). CDR3 length equals 13 residues. The V gene lost 6 bases and the J gene lost 4 bases, with 10 bases spanning the gap.

This clonotype has more than one count but fewer than ten. The chain recombines TRBV7-2 with TRBJ2-2, with TRBD1 matching over 10 bases. CDR1 and CDR2 (germline): SGHTA, FQGNSA. V shed 5 bases and J 2 bases; nucleotides not matched to a gene: 5. This CDR3 is 16 amino acids long. CDR3 in amino acids: CASSPWTGGNTGELFF. The CDR3 DNA reads TGTGCCAGCAGCCCCTGGACAGGGGGAAACACCGGGGAGCTGTTTTTT.

In DNA, the CDR3 is TGTGCCAGCAGCTCCTCTAGCAAGGATGAGCAGTTCTTC. Its translation: CASSSSSKDEQFF. The gene calls are TRBV5-4 and TRBJ2-1; possible D gene TRBD2, 5 bases. Germline lookup yields CDR1 SGHNT and CDR2 YYREEE (reference sequence). Trimming stripped 3 bases from V and 8 bases from J, with 12 bases between. CDR3 length: 13 amino acids.

The gene calls are TRBV6-2 or TRBV6-3 and TRBJ1-6; D unresolved. Trimming removed 10 bases from V and 7 bases from J, with 11 bases in between. CDR3 length: 12 amino acids. CDR1 and CDR2 from the germline V gene are MNHEY and SVGEGT. Here the CDR3 reads CAINVLNSPLHF. The CDR3 nucleotides are TGTGCCATCAACGTCTTAAATTCACCCCTCCACTTT.

With regard to this clonotype: A read error is possible here, since a much larger clone lies one base away. The chain uses TRBV7-7 and TRBJ2-5; no firm D call. CDR3 length: 15 residues. Germline CDR1 SSHAT, CDR2 FNYEAQ (reference sequence). The CDR3 reads CASSLRAGYQETRYF. CDR3 bases: TGTGCTAGCAGCTTACGAGCCGGGTACCAAGAGACCCGGTACTTC.

This clonotype has just a few counts. V and J are TRBV20-1 and TRBJ2-7; perhaps TRBD2 as D (5 bases). V was trimmed by 6 bases and J by 7 bases, leaving 22 bases between them. The CDR3 covers 14 residues. Germline values: CDR1 DFQATT, CDR2 SNEGSKA (reference sequence). The CDR3 is CSAGEKIIYNEQYF. The CDR3 bases are TGCAGTGCCGGGGAAAAGATAATCTACAATGAGCAGTACTTC.

This clonotype was seen more than once but under ten times. In DNA, the CDR3 is TGTGCCAGCGGACCCACGGCGAACCAAGAGACCCAGTACTTC. It encodes CASGPTANQETQYF. This sequence joins TRBV2 and TRBJ2-5, with D hard to call. Trimming pared 8 bases from V and 0 bases from J, leaving 13 bases between. There are 14 residues in the CDR3. The germline V gene has CDR1 SNHLY and CDR2 FYNNEI.

J is TRBJ1-2 and V is TRBV7-9; D call uncertain. Germline V CDR1 and CDR2: SEHNR, FQNEAQ (reference sequence). The CDR3 covers 16 residues. Trimming took off 4 bases at V and 1 base at J, with 16 bases between the two ends. The CDR3 loop reads CASSWAELVNNYGYTF. The DNA of the CDR3 is TGTGCCAGCAGCTGGGCGGAATTGGTCAATAACTATGGCTACACCTTC.

To note about this clonotype: A much bigger clone sits one base away, suggesting this may be a read error. CDR3 loop: CASSSRDAAYNEQYF. As DNA, the CDR3 is TGTGCCAGCAGCTCGCGGGACGCCGCCTACAATGAGCAGTACTTC. V gene TRBV3-1 combines with J gene TRBJ2-1, with a possible D match to TRBD2 (6 bases). The DNA end is a closer match to TRBJ2-7, so the J assignment may be wrong. The germline gives CDR1 LGHDT, CDR2 YNNKEL (reference sequence). The CDR3 length is 15 residues.

Note on this clonotype: A much larger clonotype is one base distant, so this may be a read error. V is TRBV6-1 and J is TRBJ2-5; D is undetermined. Trimming left V 10 bases short and J 2 bases short, with 17 bases between. CDR3 size: 14 residues. Germline-derived CDR1 and CDR2 are MNHNS and SASEGT. CDR3 bases: TGTGCCACCCGAGAGCACAGACGACAAGAGACCCAGTACTTC. Residues: CATREHRRQETQYF.

This chain connects TRBV5-1 to TRBJ2-1, with TRBD2 identical over 7 bases. V shed 4 bases, J shed 9 bases, and the junction held 10 bases outside the gene matches. The length of the CDR3 is 14 residues. Looked up from germline, CDR1 is SGHRS and CDR2 is YFSETQ. The CDR3 DNA sequence: TGCGCCAGCAGCATGTTGAGCGGGGCGAGTGAGCAGTTCTTC. It translates to CASSMLSGASEQFF.

The V gene is TRBV7-9, the J gene TRBJ2-5, with D uncertain. The CDR3 spans 10 residues. CDR1 and CDR2 from the germline V gene are SEHNR and FQNEAQ (reference sequence). Trimming removed 1 base at V and 13 bases at J, with 7 bases between. CDR3 nucleotides: TGTGCCAGCAGCTTAGATTCCGGGTACTTC. This codes for CASSLDSGYF.

The chain combines TRBV5-5 with TRBJ2-5; possible D gene TRBD2, 6 bases. This CDR3 spans 16 amino acids. CDR1 and CDR2 (germline): SGHKS, YYEKEE (reference sequence). Trimming took off 4 bases at V and 0 bases at J, with 16 bases between the two ends. The CDR3 is CASSPSSGGYQETQYF. CDR3 in DNA: TGTGCCAGCAGCCCATCGAGTGGGGGGTACCAAGAGACCCAGTACTTC.

This clonotype was detected many times. The genes are TRBV25-1 and TRBJ2-3, with a weak D call TRBD1 (6 bases). The germline V and J ends were trimmed by 4 bases and 0 bases, with 14 bases remaining between them. CDR3 length: 16 amino acids. Germline values: CDR1 MGHDK, CDR2 SYGVNS. Here the CDR3 DNA reads TGTGCCAGCAGTGCTACGGGACACCCAAGCACAGATACGCAGTATTTT. This sequence encodes CASSATGHPSTDTQYF.